A single sample is the source of the 10 T cell receptor beta chains below, sequenced in a study of T-cell reconstitution after alpha-beta-depleted transplantation in children. The library targeted TCRbeta and was prepared with unique molecular identifiers. TCRdb reprocessed the PCR reads with MiXCR, giving one entry per CDR3 protein. The table records over 150,000 distinct CDR3 sequences, 5.5% to 7% of them present only once. This specimen consisted of PBMCs, obtained before TCRalphabeta/CD19-depleted stem cell transplant. All receptors come from a boy younger than 10 with acute lymphoblastic leukemia, due to receive a stem cell transplant.

On this clonotype: With a much larger clone just one base away, this may be a read error. V is TRBV28 and J is TRBJ2-7; the D gene is possibly TRBD2 (6 bases). Germline loops: CDR1 MDHEN, CDR2 SYDVKM. The CDR3 covers 14 residues. The CDR3 DNA reads TGTGCCAGCCACCGGGACTCCGGCTCCTACGGGCAGTACTTC. It yields the protein CASHRDSGSYGQYF.

The chain links TRBV12-3 or TRBV12-4 to TRBJ2-7; no firm D call. Trimming left V 10 bases short and J 0 bases short, with 22 bases between. The CDR3 consists of 16 residues. The CDR3 bases are TGTGCCATCTGCCCCTCCCGGATAGTCAGCTCCTACGAGCAGTACTTC. As protein: CAICPSRIVSSYEQYF.

The chain has TRBV3-1 and TRBJ2-7; weak D call: TRBD2 (6 bases). The CDR3 length is 17 residues. Trimming left V 3 bases short and J 1 base short, with 19 bases between. Germline lookup yields CDR1 LGHDT and CDR2 YNNKEL (reference sequence). The CDR3 DNA follows: TGTGCCAGCAGCCATACCCCAATCGGGAGCATATCCTACGAGCAGTACTTC. Its protein product is CASSHTPIGSISYEQYF.

Ten or more counts support this clonotype. The V call is TRBV14, the J call TRBJ2-7; 8 nucleotides align to TRBD2. The germline gives CDR1 SGHDN, CDR2 FVKESK. The V segment lost 6 bases and the J segment 7 bases; nucleotides outside the gene matches: 8. CDR3 size: 13 residues. For the CDR3, the DNA is TGTGCCAGCAGTTACGGGGGGGCCGGTGAGCAGTACTTC. It encodes CASSYGGAGEQYF.

This clonotype was counted many times. This chain connects TRBV20-1 to TRBJ2-1; TRBD2 agrees at 10 bases. The germline gives CDR1 DFQATT, CDR2 SNEGSKA (reference sequence). With 5 bases clipped from V and 4 bases from J, the junction kept 11 bases outside the gene matches. The CDR3 runs to 16 residues. The CDR3 nucleotides read TGCAGTGCTGTAGATCCAGGGACTAGCGAGTACAATGAGCAGTTCTTC. Translating gives CSAVDPGTSEYNEQFF.

This clonotype was counted at least ten times. This chain uses TRBV5-4 with TRBJ2-1; TRBD2 is a possible D gene (5 bases). Germline lookup yields CDR1 SGHNT and CDR2 YYREEE (reference sequence). The CDR3 runs to 13 residues. Trimming cost V 6 bases and J 9 bases, with 16 bases left between them. The CDR3 loop is CASISAEASEQFF. Written as DNA, the CDR3 is TGTGCCAGCATCTCGGCGGAGGCGAGTGAGCAGTTCTTC.

The table lists this clonotype with a few counts. The chain carries TRBV6-2 or TRBV6-3 and TRBJ2-7, with 7 bases matching TRBD2. Per the germline V gene, CDR1 is MNHEY and CDR2 is SVGEGT. CDR3 size: 15 residues. Trimming took 8 bases from V and 2 from J; bases not matched to a gene: 12. CDR3 protein: CASLHRSGYAYEQYF. The CDR3 DNA sequence: TGTGCCAGCCTCCATCGTAGCGGGTACGCCTACGAGCAGTACTTC.

This rearrangement joins TRBV28 to TRBJ1-5, with TRBD1 as a possible D gene (5 bases). The CDR3 totals 17 residues. CDR1 MDHEN and CDR2 SYDVKM come from the germline V gene. V lost 3 bases and J 0 bases, leaving 15 bases between the germline ends. The DNA of the CDR3 is TGTGCCAGCAGTTTTCGGGGGGACCGTTATAGCAATCAGCCCCAGCATTTT. Translation gives CASSFRGDRYSNQPQHF. Full variable domain (remainder filled in from reference TRBV28 and TRBJ1-5): DVKVTQSSRYLVKRTGEKVFLECVQDMDHENMFWYRQDPGLGLRLIYFSYDVKMKEKGDIPEGYSVSREKKERFSLILESASTNQTSMYLCASSFRGDRYSNQPQHFGDGTRLSIL.

This clonotype was detected ten times or more. This chain links TRBV28 with TRBJ2-7; D possibly corresponds to TRBD1 (6 bases). Trimming left V 8 bases short and J 2 bases short, with 10 bases between. This CDR3 has 12 amino acids. The germline V gene encodes CDR1 MDHEN and CDR2 SYDVKM. The CDR3 DNA reads as TGTGCCAGCCAACAGGGAACCTACGAGCAGTACTTC. It encodes CASQQGTYEQYF.

This clonotype has at least ten counts. V usage is TRBV4-3 and J usage is TRBJ2-2; D is uncertain. Deletions cut 5 bases from V and 3 bases from J, with 7 bases between. Germline V gene lookup returns CDR1 LGHNA and CDR2 YSLEER. The CDR3 extends over 13 amino acids. The DNA of the CDR3 is TGCGCCAGCAGCGAGCCTTACACCGGGGAGCTGTTTTTT. This codes for CASSEPYTGELFF.